This T cell receptor (beta chain) was observed in a study of technical replicates of blood from a few donors. Trimming took 4 bases from V and 9 from J; bases not matched to a gene: 9. Germline CDR1 is LNHDA and CDR2 is SQIVND (reference sequence). This CDR3 has 14 amino acids. The sample holds one count of this clone. The protocol was immunoSEQ multiplex PCR, while the TCRdb copy is restricted to in-frame clones and leaves out a portion. The sample lists about 67,000 clones; roughly 98% were seen once. Material: T cells isolated from PBMCs. The genes are TRBV19 and TRBJ1-1; TRBD1 aligns across 9 bases. The clonotype was recovered from a human donor in good health. The CDR3 reads CASSTHRTGDQAFF. As DNA, the CDR3 is TGTGCCAGTAGTACCCACCGGACAGGGGATCAAGCTTTCTTT.